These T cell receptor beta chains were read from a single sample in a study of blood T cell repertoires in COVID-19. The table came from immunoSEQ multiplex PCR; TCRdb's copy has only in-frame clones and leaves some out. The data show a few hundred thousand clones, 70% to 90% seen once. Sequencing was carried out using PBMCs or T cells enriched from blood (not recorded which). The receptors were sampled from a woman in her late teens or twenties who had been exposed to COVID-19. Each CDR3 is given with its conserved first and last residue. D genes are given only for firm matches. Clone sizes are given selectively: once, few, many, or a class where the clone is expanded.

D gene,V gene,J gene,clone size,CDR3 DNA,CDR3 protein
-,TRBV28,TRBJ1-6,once,TGTGCCAGCCAGTGGTATAATTCACCCCTCCACTTT,CASQWYNSPLHF
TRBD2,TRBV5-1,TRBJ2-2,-,TGCGCCAGCAGCTCGGGAGGCGGGGAGCTGTTTTTT,CASSSGGGELFF
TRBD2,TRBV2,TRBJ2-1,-,TGTGCCAGCAGTGTAGAGACTAGCGGGTATGAGCAGTTCTTC,CASSVETSGYEQFF
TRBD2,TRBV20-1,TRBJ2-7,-,TGCAGTGCTAGTGGAGCGGGGGGTATTTTCTACGAGCAGTACTTC,CSASGAGGIFYEQYF
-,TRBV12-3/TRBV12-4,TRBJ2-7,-,TGTGCCAGCAGACACGACAGCTCCTTCGAGCAGTACTTC,CASRHDSSFEQYF
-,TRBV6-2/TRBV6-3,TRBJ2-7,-,TGTGCCAGCAGTCACAGCGGTAGCATCTACGAGCAGTACTTC,CASSHSGSIYEQYF
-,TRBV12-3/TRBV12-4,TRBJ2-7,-,TGTGCCAGCAGTTTTGACAGTTCCTACGAGCAGTACTTC,CASSFDSSYEQYF
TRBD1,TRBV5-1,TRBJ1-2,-,TGCGCCAGCAGCTTGGCCACCGGAAATACAGGGGGCGGCTACACCTTC,CASSLATGNTGGGYTF
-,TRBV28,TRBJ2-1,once,TGTGCCAGCAGTTTATCCGTGGGGGCCCCCTTTTACAATGAGCAGTTCTTC,CASSLSVGAPFYNEQFF
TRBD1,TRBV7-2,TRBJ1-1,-,TGTGCCAGCAGCTATCCCCGGGACAGGGTGAACACTGAAGCTTTCTTT,CASSYPRDRVNTEAFF
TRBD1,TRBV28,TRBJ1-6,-,TGTGCCAGCAGTTCCGGACAGGGGCTTCCACCCCTCCACTTT,CASSSGQGLPPLHF
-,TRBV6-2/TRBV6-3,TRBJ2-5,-,TGTGCCAGCAGTTACTCTATCGGGACCCAGTACTTC,CASSYSIGTQYF
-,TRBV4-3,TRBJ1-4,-,TGCGCCAGCAGCCAAGATCCGGCGGGAACTAATGAAAAACTGTTTTTT,CASSQDPAGTNEKLFF
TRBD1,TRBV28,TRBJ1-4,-,TGTGCCAGCACCGACAGGGGGCTGAATGAAAAACTGTTTTTT,CASTDRGLNEKLFF
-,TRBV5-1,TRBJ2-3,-,TGCGCCAGCACCTCCAACCGGGGGTCAGATACGCAGTATTTT,CASTSNRGSDTQYF
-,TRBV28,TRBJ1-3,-,TGTGCCAGCAGTCTACAGGGAAGAAACACCATATATTTT,CASSLQGRNTIYF
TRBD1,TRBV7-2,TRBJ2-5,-,TGTGCCAGCAGCTCCGGGACAGGGATTATAGAGACCCAGTACTTC,CASSSGTGIIETQYF
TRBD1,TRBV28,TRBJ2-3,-,TGTGCCAGCAGTCGCGACAGGGCGAGCACAGATACGCAGTATTTT,CASSRDRASTDTQYF
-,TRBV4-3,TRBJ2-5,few,TGCGCCAGCAGCCAAGATAACCGGAGGACAGAGACCCAGTACTTC,CASSQDNRRTETQYF
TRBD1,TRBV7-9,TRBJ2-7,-,TGTGCCAGCAGCATTACGGGACAGGGACACCGGGGGCAGTACTTC,CASSITGQGHRGQYF
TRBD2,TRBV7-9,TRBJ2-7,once,TGTGCCAGCAGCTTAGCAGGTCGCGGGAGATCCTACGAGCAGTACTTC,CASSLAGRGRSYEQYF
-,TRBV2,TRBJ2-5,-,TGTGCCAGCAGTGAACCCCGGGTGGCCCAGTACTTC,CASSEPRVAQYF
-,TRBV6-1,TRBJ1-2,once,TGTGCCAGCAGTGAGATCCTTTACGGCTTGGGCGGCTACACCTTC,CASSEILYGLGGYTF
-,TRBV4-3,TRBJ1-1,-,TGCGCCAGCAGCCAAGTCAGGGGCACTGAAGCTTTCTTT,CASSQVRGTEAFF
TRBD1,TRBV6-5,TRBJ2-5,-,TGTGCCAGCGCGCGGACAGGGGGCTGGCGAGAGACCCAGTACTTC,CASARTGGWRETQYF
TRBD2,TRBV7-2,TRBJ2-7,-,TGTGCCAGCAGCTCCGGGACTAGCTACGAGCAGTACTTC,CASSSGTSYEQYF
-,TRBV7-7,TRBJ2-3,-,TGTGCCAGCAGCTTAGGGGGCCCTAGCACAGATACGCAGTATTTT,CASSLGGPSTDTQYF
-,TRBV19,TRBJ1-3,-,TGTGCCAGTAGTATGGGGGCGACTGGAAACACCATATATTTT,CASSMGATGNTIYF